These 26 T cell receptor beta chains were sequenced from one sample in a study of blood T cell repertoires in COVID-19. TCRdb's copy holds only in-frame clones and misses some; the assay was immunoSEQ multiplex PCR. The sample has 250,000 to 350,000 clones, approximately 84% seen once. Input material: peripheral blood. The receptors were gathered from a human donor with COVID-19, enrolled during active disease. The donor label of this sample is uncertain.

On this clone itself: Other DNA sequences within the sample encode an identical CDR3. The rearrangement links TRBV5-1 to TRBJ2-1; 15 bases match TRBD2. The germline CDR1 and CDR2 sequences are SGHRS and YFSETQ. CDR3 length: 15 amino acids. After removal of 4 bases from V and 7 bases from J, the junction contained 3 bases not matched to a gene. The CDR3 region has the DNA TGCGCCAGCAGCCCTGGACTAGCGGGAGGGAATGAGCAGTTCTTC. This gives the protein CASSPGLAGGNEQFF.

This clone was observed a few times. This chain links TRBV13 with TRBJ2-5, with 12 bases that match TRBD1. CDR3 length: 18 amino acids. The V gene's germline CDR1 is PRHDT and CDR2 FYEKMQ (reference sequence). J was trimmed by 5 bases and V by 4 bases; bases with no gene match: 14. The CDR3 bases are TGTGCCAGCAGCTCCTCCGGGACAGGGGGCGCGAGGGGGGAGACCCAGTACTTC. Its translation is CASSSSGTGGARGETQYF.

This clone appeared once. This chain links TRBV30 with TRBJ2-1, with TRBD2 matching 11 bases. Germline CDR1 and CDR2: GTSNPN and SVGIG (reference sequence). V lost 2 bases, J lost 9 bases, and 6 bases stayed unmatched. This CDR3 is built from 14 residues. CDR3 nucleotides: TGTGCCTGGAGTATAGCGGGAGGGCCTGGTGAGCAGTTCTTC. This translates into CAWSIAGGPGEQFF.

This clone occurred once. V and J are TRBV18 and TRBJ2-7, with a weak D call TRBD1 (5 bases). The CDR3 has 13 residues. Trimming shortened V by 2 bases and J by 5 bases, and 10 bases separated the two germline ends. The germline V gene has CDR1 KGHSH and CDR2 LQKENI. CDR3 residues: CASSPGRVNEQYF. Here the CDR3 DNA reads TGTGCCAGCTCACCAGGCAGGGTCAACGAGCAGTACTTC.

The V gene is TRBV7-9, the J gene TRBJ1-1; TRBD1 aligns across 8 bases. V lost 3 bases, J lost 1 base, and 7 bases stayed unmatched. The CDR3 loop spans 16 amino acids. In germline, CDR1 is SEHNR, CDR2 FQNEAQ (reference sequence). CDR3 nucleotides: TGTGCCAGCAGCTTGGGGGAGGGGACAGGGAACACTGAAGCTTTCTTT. It is translated as CASSLGEGTGNTEAFF.

This clone was detected only a few times. CDR3 coding DNA: TGTGCCAGCAGCTTAGATGGTAGCCTTACCTACAATGAGCAGTTCTTC. Protein: CASSLDGSLTYNEQFF. The rearrangement uses TRBV7-3 and TRBJ2-1; D gene unclear. The ends were cut back, 2 bases at V and 2 bases at J, with 13 bases in the middle. CDR1 and CDR2 (germline): SGHTA, FQGTGA. The CDR3 totals 16 residues. Full variable domain (outside the CDR3, taken from reference TRBV7-3 and TRBJ2-1): GAGVSQTPSNKVTEKGKYVELRCDPISGHTALYWYRQSLGQGPEFLIYFQGTGAADDSGLPNDRFFAVRPEGSVSTLKIQRTERGDSAVYLCASSLDGSLTYNEQFFGPGTRLTVL.

V usage is TRBV19 and J usage is TRBJ2-1; 7 bases line up with TRBD1. J was trimmed by 6 bases and V by 5 bases; bases with no gene match: 7. CDR1 is LNHDA and CDR2 is SQIVND in the germline V gene (reference sequence). There are 14 residues in the CDR3. CDR3 region: CASSGQASVNEQFF. In nucleotides, the CDR3 is TGTGCCAGTAGTGGACAGGCATCAGTCAATGAGCAGTTCTTC.

This chain links TRBV5-1 with TRBJ2-1; 8 bases line up with TRBD2. The CDR3 spans 15 residues. CDR1 SGHRS and CDR2 YFSETQ come from the germline V gene. Germline trimming cut 3 bases from V and 8 bases from J; bases unmatched to any gene: 10. CDR3: CASSSSGSKNDEQFF. CDR3 coding DNA: TGCGCCAGCAGCTCGAGCGGGAGTAAGAACGATGAGCAGTTCTTC.

The chain employs TRBV4-2 and TRBJ1-4; 10 bases match TRBD1. The CDR3 spans 18 residues. V lost 0 bases and J lost 7; bases outside the gene matches: 11. CDR1 LGHNA and CDR2 YNFKEQ come from the germline V gene. CDR3 sequence: CASSQETGGRRRGEKLFF. Here the CDR3 DNA reads TGTGCCAGCAGCCAAGAGACAGGGGGCAGAAGGAGGGGTGAAAAACTGTTTTTT.

The genes are TRBV16 and TRBJ2-1, with 8 bases that match TRBD2. The ends lost 3 bases at V and 3 bases at J; junction bases unmatched: 4. The CDR3 is made up of 15 amino acids. CDR1 KGHSY and CDR2 FQNENV come from the germline V gene. The CDR3: CASSQSGTSYNEQFF. The CDR3 DNA follows: TGTGCCAGCAGCCAGTCCGGGACTAGCTACAATGAGCAGTTCTTC.

The chain uses TRBV7-9 and TRBJ2-7; the D is unclear. This CDR3 contains 15 residues. V was cut by 2 bases and J by 3 bases, with 14 bases left in between. Germline CDR1 SEHNR, CDR2 FQNEAQ (reference sequence). CDR3 sequence reads: CASSLTVPARYEQYF. CDR3 sequence (DNA): TGTGCCAGCAGCTTAACAGTCCCGGCACGCTACGAGCAGTACTTC.

This chain connects TRBV19 to TRBJ2-5, with TRBD2 identical over 8 bases. The V segment lost 8 bases and the J segment 0 bases; nucleotides outside the gene matches: 14. Per germline, CDR1 LNHDA and CDR2 SQIVND (reference sequence). This CDR3 is built from 17 residues. CDR3 DNA sequence: TGTGCCAGTTCCGAGGGGATTGTAGCGGGGTACCAAGAGACCCAGTACTTC. Translating gives CASSEGIVAGYQETQYF.

The chain links TRBV3-1 (or the pseudogene TRBV3-2) to TRBJ1-1, with D perhaps matching TRBD1 (6 bases). Germline V gene sequence: CDR1 LGHDT, CDR2 YNNKEL (reference sequence). V gave up 4 bases and J gave up 0 bases, with 9 bases separating them. CDR3 size: 14 residues. The DNA for the CDR3 is TGTGCCAGCAGCCGGACAGAGATGAACACTGAAGCTTTCTTT. It codes for CASSRTEMNTEAFF.

The rearrangement uses TRBV27 and TRBJ1-1, with 11 bases that match TRBD1. The germline V gene has CDR1 MNHEY and CDR2 SMNVEV (reference sequence). V shed 4 bases and J 5 bases; nucleotides not matched to a gene: 9. This CDR3 has 16 amino acids. CDR3 in DNA: TGTGCCAGCAGTTCACCCGGGACAGGGGGTTGGACTGAAGCTTTCTTT. Amino acids: CASSSPGTGGWTEAFF.

With respect to this clone: Other DNA sequences in this specimen translate into the identical CDR3. The rearrangement links TRBV7-2 to TRBJ2-1; D call uncertain. The CDR3 is made up of 12 amino acids. V was clipped by 3 bases and J by 4 bases, with 4 bases between them. CDR1 is SGHTA, CDR2 FQGNSA, per germline. The CDR3 DNA reads TGTGCCAGCAGCTTCCCATACAATGAGCAGTTCTTC. It yields the protein CASSFPYNEQFF.

This clone was seen only a few times. V and J are TRBV5-1 and TRBJ2-3, with a weak D call TRBD2 (6 bases). V lost 1 base, J lost 9 bases, and 15 bases lay in between. The germline gives CDR1 SGHRS, CDR2 YFSETQ. This CDR3 comprises 14 residues. CDR3 protein: CASSLFGLGRTQYF. The CDR3, as DNA: TGCGCCAGCAGCTTGTTCGGGTTAGGGAGGACGCAGTATTTT.

The V gene is TRBV19, the J gene TRBJ1-4; no clear D gene. Germline CDR1 and CDR2: LNHDA and SQIVND (reference sequence). Trimming left V 5 bases short and J 7 bases short, with 20 bases between. The CDR3 is made up of 16 amino acids. As DNA, the CDR3 is TGTGCCAGTAGTTTTAACCGAGATCAGACGGGTGAAAAACTGTTTTTT. Protein: CASSFNRDQTGEKLFF.

Notes on this clone: Other DNA sequences in this sample translate to the same CDR3. The chain employs TRBV5-4 and TRBJ2-1; D might be TRBD1 (6 bases). The CDR3 covers 13 residues. Trimming took off 0 bases at V and 7 bases at J, with 8 bases between the two ends. CDR1 SGHNT and CDR2 YYREEE come from the germline V gene (reference sequence). CDR3 DNA: TGTGCCAGCAGCTTGGTCAGGGGAAATGAGCAGTTCTTC. Translating it yields CASSLVRGNEQFF.

The chain joins TRBV5-6 to TRBJ1-2; TRBD1 aligns across 7 bases. The germline gives CDR1 SGHDT, CDR2 YYEEEE. The CDR3 spans 14 residues. J gave up 4 bases and V 4 bases, and 7 bases lay outside the gene matches. The DNA for the CDR3 is TGTGCCAGCAGCCCAGGACAGGCACCCTATGGCTACACCTTC. It translates to CASSPGQAPYGYTF.

Only one count was recorded for this clone. V usage is TRBV6-6 and J usage is TRBJ1-5; D perhaps matches TRBD1 (6 bases). This CDR3 comprises 15 residues. Germline V gene data show CDR1 as MNHNY and CDR2 as SVGAGI (reference sequence). V was cut by 5 bases and J by 0 bases, with 11 bases left in between. The DNA for the CDR3 is TGTGCCAGCAGTGATACAGGGAATAGCAATCAGCCCCAGCATTTT. Protein sequence: CASSDTGNSNQPQHF.

This clone has only a few counts. The chain employs TRBV6-1 and TRBJ1-2, with D maybe TRBD1 (6 bases). Trimming took off 3 bases at V and 6 bases at J, with 11 bases between the two ends. Germline V gene lookup returns CDR1 MNHNS and CDR2 SASEGT. The CDR3 covers 13 residues. CDR3: CASSEQGINGYTF. For the CDR3, the DNA is TGTGCCAGCAGTGAGCAGGGGATTAATGGCTACACCTTC.

This clone was recorded once. The chain recombines TRBV28 with TRBJ2-7, with 11 bases lining up with TRBD2. CDR1 and CDR2 from the germline V gene are MDHEN and SYDVKM. CDR3 size: 16 residues. The V segment lost 7 bases and the J segment 2 bases; nucleotides outside the gene matches: 10. The CDR3 bases are TGTGCCAGCACCCTAGCGGGAGGCCGTTTTCCCTACGAGCAGTACTTC. Translating gives CASTLAGGRFPYEQYF.

The rearrangement uses TRBV28 and TRBJ1-5; D is possibly TRBD1 (5 bases). The V and J ends lost 10 bases and 6 bases respectively, with 25 bases between them. Germline-derived CDR1 and CDR2 are MDHEN and SYDVKM. The length of the CDR3 is 16 residues. This CDR3 is CATNARGGQSGQPQHF. DNA of the CDR3: TGTGCCACTAATGCTCGGGGGGGTCAGTCGGGTCAGCCCCAGCATTTT.

The chain carries TRBV5-5 and TRBJ2-3; 8 positions agree with TRBD1. The CDR3 runs 16 residues. V was pared by 0 bases and J by 3 bases, with 6 bases of the junction left unmatched. Germline-derived CDR1 and CDR2 are SGHKS and YYEKEE (reference sequence). The DNA for the CDR3 is TGTGCCAGCAGCTTGGGCGCCAGGGGGCTGACAGATACGCAGTATTTT. Amino acids: CASSLGARGLTDTQYF.

The J gene is TRBJ2-5, the V gene TRBV18; D is uncertain. CDR1 is KGHSH, CDR2 LQKENI, per germline. Trimming took 2 bases from V and 5 from J, leaving 9 bases between them. This CDR3 contains 13 residues. Written as DNA, the CDR3 is TGTGCCAGCTCACCAGGGCGAGAGGAGACCCAGTACTTC. It codes for CASSPGREETQYF.

The chain combines TRBV7-8 with TRBJ1-5, with D unclear. Trimming left V 5 bases short and J 0 bases short, with 14 bases between. CDR3 size: 16 residues. Germline V gene data show CDR1 as SGHVS and CDR2 as FQNEAQ. The CDR3: CASSPGVADSNQPQHF. CDR3 nucleotide sequence: TGTGCCAGCAGCCCAGGTGTGGCAGATAGCAATCAGCCCCAGCATTTT.